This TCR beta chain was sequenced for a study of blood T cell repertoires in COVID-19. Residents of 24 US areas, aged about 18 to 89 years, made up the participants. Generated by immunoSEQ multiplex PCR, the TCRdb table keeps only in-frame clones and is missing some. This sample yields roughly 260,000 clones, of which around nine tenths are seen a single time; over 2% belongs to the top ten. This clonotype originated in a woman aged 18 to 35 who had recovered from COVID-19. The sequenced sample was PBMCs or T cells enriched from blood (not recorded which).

CDR3 in amino acids: CASSFNRGTGQGADGYTF. The CDR3 DNA sequence: TGTGCCAGCAGCTTTAATCGAGGCACTGGACAGGGGGCAGATGGCTACACCTTC. The rearrangement links TRBV5-6 to TRBJ1-2; 11 nucleotides line up with TRBD1. The junction had 15 bases not matched to a gene; V was cut back by 2 bases and J by 6 bases. This CDR3 region has 18 residues. Germline CDR1 is SGHDT and CDR2 is YYEEEE.